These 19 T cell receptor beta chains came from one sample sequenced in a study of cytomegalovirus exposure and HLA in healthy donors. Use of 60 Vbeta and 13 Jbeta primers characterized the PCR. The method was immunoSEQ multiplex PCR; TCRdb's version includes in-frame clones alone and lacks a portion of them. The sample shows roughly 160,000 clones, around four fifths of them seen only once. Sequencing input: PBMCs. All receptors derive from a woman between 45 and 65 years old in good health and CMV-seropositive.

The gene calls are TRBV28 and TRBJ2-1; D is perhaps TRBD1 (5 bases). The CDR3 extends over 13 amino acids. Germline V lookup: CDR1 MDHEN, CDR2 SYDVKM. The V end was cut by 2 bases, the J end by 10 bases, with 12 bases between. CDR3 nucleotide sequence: TGTGCCAGCAGTTTACACGGTAGGGGCGAGCAGTTCTTC. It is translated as CASSLHGRGEQFF.

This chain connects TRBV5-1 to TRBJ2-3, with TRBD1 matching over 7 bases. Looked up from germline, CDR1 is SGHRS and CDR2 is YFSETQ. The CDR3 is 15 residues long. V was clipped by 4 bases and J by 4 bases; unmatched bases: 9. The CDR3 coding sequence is TGCGCCAGCAGCAGACAGGGAAATGTCGCAGATACGCAGTATTTT. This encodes CASSRQGNVADTQYF.

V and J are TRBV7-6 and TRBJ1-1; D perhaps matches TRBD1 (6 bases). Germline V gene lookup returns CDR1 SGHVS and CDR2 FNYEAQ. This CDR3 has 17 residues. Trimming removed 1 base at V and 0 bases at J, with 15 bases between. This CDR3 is CASSLVAGDDLNTEAFF. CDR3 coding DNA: TGTGCCAGCAGCTTAGTGGCAGGGGACGATCTGAACACTGAAGCTTTCTTT.

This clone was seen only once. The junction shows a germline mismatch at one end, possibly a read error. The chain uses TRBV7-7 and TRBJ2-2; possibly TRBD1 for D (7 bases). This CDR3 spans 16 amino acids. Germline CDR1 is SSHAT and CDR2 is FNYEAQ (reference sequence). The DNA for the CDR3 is TGTGCTAGCAGCTCCCAGGGGGGAGGGAACACCGGGGAGCTGTTTTTT. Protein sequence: CASSSQGGGNTGELFF.

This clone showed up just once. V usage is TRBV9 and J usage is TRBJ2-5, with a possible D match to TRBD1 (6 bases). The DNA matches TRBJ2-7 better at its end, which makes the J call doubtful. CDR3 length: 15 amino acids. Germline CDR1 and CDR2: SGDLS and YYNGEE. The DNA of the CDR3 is TGTGCCAGCAGCGATAGACAGGACAGCTCCTACGAGCAGTACTTC. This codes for CASSDRQDSSYEQYF.

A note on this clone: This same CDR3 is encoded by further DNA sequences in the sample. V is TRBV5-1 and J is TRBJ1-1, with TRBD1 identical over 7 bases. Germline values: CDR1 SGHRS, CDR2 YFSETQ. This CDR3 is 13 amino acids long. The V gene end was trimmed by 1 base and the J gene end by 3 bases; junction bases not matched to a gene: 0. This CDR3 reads CASSLTGDTEAFF. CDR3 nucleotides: TGCGCCAGCAGCTTGACAGGGGACACTGAAGCTTTCTTT. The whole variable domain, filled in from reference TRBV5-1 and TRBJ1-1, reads KAGVTQTPRYLIKTRGQQVTLSCSPISGHRSVSWYQQTPGQGLQFLFEYFSETQRNKGNFPGRFSGRQFSNSRSEMNVSTLELGDSALYLCASSLTGDTEAFFGQGTRLTVV.

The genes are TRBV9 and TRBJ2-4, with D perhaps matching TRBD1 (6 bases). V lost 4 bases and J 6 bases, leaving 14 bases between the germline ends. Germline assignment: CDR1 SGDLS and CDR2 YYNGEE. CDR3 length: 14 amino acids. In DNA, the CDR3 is TGTGCCAGCAGCAGTGGGGTGACAGGAAACATTCAGTACTTC. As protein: CASSSGVTGNIQYF. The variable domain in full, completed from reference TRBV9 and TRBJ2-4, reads DSGVTQTPKHLITATGQRVTLRCSPRSGDLSVYWYQQSLDQGLQFLIQYYNGEERAKGNILERFSAQQFPDLHSELNLSSLELGDSALYFCASSSGVTGNIQYFGAGTRLSVL.

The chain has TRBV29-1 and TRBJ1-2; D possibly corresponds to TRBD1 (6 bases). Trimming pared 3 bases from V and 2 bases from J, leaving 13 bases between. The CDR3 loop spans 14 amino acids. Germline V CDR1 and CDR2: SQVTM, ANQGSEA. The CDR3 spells CSVDQGGANYGYTF. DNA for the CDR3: TGCAGCGTTGATCAAGGGGGGGCGAACTATGGCTACACCTTC.

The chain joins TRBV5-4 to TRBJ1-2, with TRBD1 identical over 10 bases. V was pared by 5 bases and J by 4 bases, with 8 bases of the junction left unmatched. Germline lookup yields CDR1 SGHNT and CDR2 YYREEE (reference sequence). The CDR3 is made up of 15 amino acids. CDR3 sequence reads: CASRPGTGEAYGYTF. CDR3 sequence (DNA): TGTGCCAGCAGACCCGGGACAGGGGAGGCCTATGGCTACACCTTC.

The CDR3 region is CASSDSTGLEQYF. CDR3 nucleotides: TGTGCCAGCAGTGACTCTACAGGTCTCGAGCAGTACTTC. The chain has TRBV2 and TRBJ2-7, with D possibly being TRBD1 (5 bases). Germline V gives CDR1 SNHLY, CDR2 FYNNEI. This CDR3 comprises 13 residues. V shed 3 bases and J shed 6 bases, with 12 bases lying between them.

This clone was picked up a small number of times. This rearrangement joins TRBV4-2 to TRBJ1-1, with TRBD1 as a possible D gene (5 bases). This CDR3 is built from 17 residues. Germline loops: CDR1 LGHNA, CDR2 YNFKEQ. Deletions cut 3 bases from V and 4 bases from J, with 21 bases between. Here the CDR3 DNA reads TGTGCCAGCAGCCAGGTACTTACAGGCCCGGTGGGCACTGAAGCTTTCTTT. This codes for CASSQVLTGPVGTEAFF.

The chain's CDR3 is CASSSHGQGTYGYTF. The CDR3 region has the DNA TGTGCCAGCAGCTCGCACGGGCAGGGCACCTATGGCTACACCTTC. The V gene is TRBV9, the J gene TRBJ1-2; possible D gene TRBD1, 5 bases. The germline V and J ends were trimmed by 4 bases and 4 bases, with 17 bases remaining between them. The germline CDR1 and CDR2 sequences are SGDLS and YYNGEE. The CDR3 is made up of 15 amino acids. The full variable domain, completed using reference TRBV9 and TRBJ1-2, is DSGVTQTPKHLITATGQRVTLRCSPRSGDLSVYWYQQSLDQGLQFLIQYYNGEERAKGNILERFSAQQFPDLHSELNLSSLELGDSALYFCASSSHGQGTYGYTFGSGTRLTVV.

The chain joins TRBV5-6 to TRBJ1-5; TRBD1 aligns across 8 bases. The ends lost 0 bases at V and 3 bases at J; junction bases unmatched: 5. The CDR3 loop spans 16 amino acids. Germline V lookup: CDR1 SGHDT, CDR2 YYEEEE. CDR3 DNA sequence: TGTGCCAGCAGCTTGGCAGGGGGCGGATTCAATCAGCCCCAGCATTTT. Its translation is CASSLAGGGFNQPQHF.

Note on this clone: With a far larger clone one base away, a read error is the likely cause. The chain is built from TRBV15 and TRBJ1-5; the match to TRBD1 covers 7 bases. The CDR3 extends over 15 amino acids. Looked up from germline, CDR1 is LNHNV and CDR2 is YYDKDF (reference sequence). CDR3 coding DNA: TGTGCCACCCGCAGAGGACAGGCAATAAATCAGCCCCAGCATTTT. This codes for CATRRGQAINQPQHF. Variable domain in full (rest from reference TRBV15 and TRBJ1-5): DAMVIQNPRYQVTQFGKPVTLSCSQTLNHNVMYWYQQKSSQAPKLLFHYYDKDFNNEADTPDNFQSRRPNTSFCFLDIRSPGLGDTAMYLCATRRGQAINQPQHFGDGTRLSIL.

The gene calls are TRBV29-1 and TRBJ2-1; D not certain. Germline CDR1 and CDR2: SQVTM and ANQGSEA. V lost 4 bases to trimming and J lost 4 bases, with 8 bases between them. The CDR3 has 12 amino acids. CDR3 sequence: CSVVRDYNEQFF. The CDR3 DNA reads TGCAGCGTTGTGAGAGATTACAATGAGCAGTTCTTC.

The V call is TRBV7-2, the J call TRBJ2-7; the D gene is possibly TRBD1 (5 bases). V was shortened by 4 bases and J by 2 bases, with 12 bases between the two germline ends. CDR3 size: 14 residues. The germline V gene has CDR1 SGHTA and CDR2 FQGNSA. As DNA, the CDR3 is TGTGCCAGCAGCTCCACAGGAATAGCCTACGAGCAGTACTTC. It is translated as CASSSTGIAYEQYF.

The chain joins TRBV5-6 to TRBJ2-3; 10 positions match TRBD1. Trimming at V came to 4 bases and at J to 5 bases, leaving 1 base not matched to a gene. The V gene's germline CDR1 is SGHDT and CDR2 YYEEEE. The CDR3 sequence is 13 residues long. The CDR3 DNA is TGTGCCAGCAGCCGGACAGGGGGAGATACGCAGTATTTT. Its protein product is CASSRTGGDTQYF. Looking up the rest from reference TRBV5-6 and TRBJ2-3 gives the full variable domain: DAGVTQSPTHLIKTRGQQVTLRCSPKSGHDTVSWYQQALGQGPQFIFQYYEEEERQRGNFPDRFSGHQFPNYSSELNVNALLLGDSALYLCASSRTGGDTQYFGPGTRLTVL.

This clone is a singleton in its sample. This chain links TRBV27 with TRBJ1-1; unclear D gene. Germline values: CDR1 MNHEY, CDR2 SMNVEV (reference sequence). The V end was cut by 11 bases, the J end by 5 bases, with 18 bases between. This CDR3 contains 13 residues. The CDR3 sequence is CAGREEGRTEAFF. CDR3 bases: TGTGCCGGCCGGGAGGAAGGGCGAACTGAAGCTTTCTTT.

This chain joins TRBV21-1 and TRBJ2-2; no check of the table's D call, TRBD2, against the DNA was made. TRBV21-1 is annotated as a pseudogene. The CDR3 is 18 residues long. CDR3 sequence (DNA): TGTGCCAGCAGCAATCCCCGGTGTAACGGGACGAACACCGGGGAGCTGTTTTTT. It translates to CASSNPRCNGTNTGELFF.